In this sample, the clone carrying this T cell receptor (beta chain) turned up many times. The table came from immunoSEQ multiplex PCR; TCRdb's copy has only in-frame clones and leaves some out. The table includes 50,000 to 65,000 clones, approximately 75% detected once. The source of the sample is a study of cytotoxic CD8 clonotypes in ibrutinib-treated CLL. The TCR sequence derives from a human donor with chronic lymphocytic leukemia. The sequencing used PBMCs, collected after 12 months of ibrutinib treatment.

CDR3 bases: TGTGCCAGCAGCTTGGGCTTAGGTCGCGAGCAGTACTTC. Protein product: CASSLGLGREQYF. The chain is built from TRBV5-6 and TRBJ2-7; D is unclear. The CDR3 is 13 amino acids. CDR1 and CDR2 (germline): SGHDT, YYEEEE. V gave up 0 bases and J gave up 6 bases, with 10 bases separating them.